This T cell receptor beta chain derives from a study of read filtering for tumor transcriptome and immune sequencing. Findings and limits, study-wide: Compared with RNA-seq, IR-seq gave much higher clonotype depth and reliability.

The library was built from 400 ng RNA with molecular barcoded adaptors for alpha/delta and beta/gamma chains. TCRdb passed the reads through MiXCR, listing each CDR3 protein once. Among over 35,000 distinct CDR3 sequences listed, roughly an eighth were seen once. This CDR3 is 13 amino acids long. Germline CDR1 is LGHNA and CDR2 is YSLEER. Deletions cut 1 base from V and 6 bases from J, with 9 bases between. Points on this clonotype: Its antigen is not identified.

Specimen: a population of CD138-negative cells sorted from bone marrow. The TCR originated in a donor at least 40 years old with multiple myeloma. The chain combines TRBV4-3 with TRBJ1-2; no reliable D call. The CDR3 loop reads CASSQGRDHGYTF. The CDR3 DNA is TGCGCCAGCAGCCAAGGCCGGGATCATGGCTACACCTTC.